Here is one TCR beta chain with its context. Its antigen is undetermined. The sample belongs to a study of shared clonotypes between healthy human individuals. Points from the study as a whole: Sequencing depth was predicted to influence how clonotypes are shared among donors.

CD45RO-negative cells were positively selected for CCR7, leaving out terminally differentiated effector memory CD45RA+ cells. Each subset's genomic DNA was shared equally among a number of immunoSEQ plates. Sorted-subset replicate PCR reactions were performed with around 210 ng DNA, corresponding to roughly 30,000 T cell genomes. The repertoire was sequenced with immunoSEQ multiplex PCR; TCRdb's copy has only in-frame clones and lacks some. There are hundreds of thousands of clones in the sample; roughly 98% occur only once, and around 0.3% lies in the top ten. CDR1 is SGHRS, CDR2 YFSETQ, per germline. V shed 0 bases and J 3 bases; nucleotides not matched to a gene: 2. The CDR3 extends over 15 amino acids.

This rearrangement joins TRBV5-1 to TRBJ2-7; 11 nucleotides agree with TRBD1. The source is a man aged 30 to 45 in good health. The sequencing input was naive CD8+ T cells sorted from blood. The CDR3 sequence: CASSLGTGGGYEQYF. DNA of the CDR3: TGCGCCAGCAGCTTGGGGACAGGGGGCGGCTACGAGCAGTACTTC.